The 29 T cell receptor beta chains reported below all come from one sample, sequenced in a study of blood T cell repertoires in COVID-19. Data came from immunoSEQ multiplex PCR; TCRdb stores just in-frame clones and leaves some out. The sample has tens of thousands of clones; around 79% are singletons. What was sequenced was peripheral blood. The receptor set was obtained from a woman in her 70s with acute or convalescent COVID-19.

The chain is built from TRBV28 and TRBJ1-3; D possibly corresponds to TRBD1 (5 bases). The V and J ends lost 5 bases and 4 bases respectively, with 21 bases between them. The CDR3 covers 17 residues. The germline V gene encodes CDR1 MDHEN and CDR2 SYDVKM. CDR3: CASSNMRLTAPGNTIYF. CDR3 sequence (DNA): TGTGCCAGCAGTAATATGAGACTGACAGCTCCAGGAAACACCATATATTTT.

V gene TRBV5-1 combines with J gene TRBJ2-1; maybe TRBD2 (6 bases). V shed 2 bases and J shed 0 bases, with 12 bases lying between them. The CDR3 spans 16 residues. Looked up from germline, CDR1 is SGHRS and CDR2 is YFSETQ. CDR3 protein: CASSFSGGFSYNEQFF. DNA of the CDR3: TGCGCCAGCAGCTTTAGCGGAGGTTTCTCCTACAATGAGCAGTTCTTC.

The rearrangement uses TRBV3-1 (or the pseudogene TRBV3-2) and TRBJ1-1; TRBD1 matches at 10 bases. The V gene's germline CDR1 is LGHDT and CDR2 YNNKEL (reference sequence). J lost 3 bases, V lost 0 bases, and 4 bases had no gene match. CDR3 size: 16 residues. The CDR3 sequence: CASSQEIGQGDTEAFF. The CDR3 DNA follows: TGTGCCAGCAGCCAAGAAATCGGACAGGGGGACACTGAAGCTTTCTTT.

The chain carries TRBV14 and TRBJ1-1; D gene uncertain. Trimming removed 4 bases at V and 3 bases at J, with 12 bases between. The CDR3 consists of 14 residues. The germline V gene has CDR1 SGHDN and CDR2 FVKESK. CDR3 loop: CASSPTRAYTEAFF. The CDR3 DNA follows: TGTGCCAGCAGCCCTACCCGTGCGTACACTGAAGCTTTCTTT. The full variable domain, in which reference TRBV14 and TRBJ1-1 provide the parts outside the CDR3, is EAGVTQFPSHSVIEKGQTVTLRCDPISGHDNLYWYRRVMGKEIKFLLHFVKESKQDESGMPNNRFLAERTGGTYSTLKVQPAELEDSGVYFCASSPTRAYTEAFFGQGTRLTVV.

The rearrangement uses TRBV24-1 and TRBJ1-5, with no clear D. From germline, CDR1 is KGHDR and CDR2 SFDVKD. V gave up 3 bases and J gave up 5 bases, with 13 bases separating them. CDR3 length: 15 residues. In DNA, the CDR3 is TGTGCCACCAGTGATCGGTCAACCAGCGATCAGCCCCAGCATTTT. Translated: CATSDRSTSDQPQHF.

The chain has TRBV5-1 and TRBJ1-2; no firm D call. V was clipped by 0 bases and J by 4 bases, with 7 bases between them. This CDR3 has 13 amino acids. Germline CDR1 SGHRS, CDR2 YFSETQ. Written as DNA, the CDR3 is TGCGCCAGCAGCTTGGCCCAGTCCTATGGCTACACCTTC. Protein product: CASSLAQSYGYTF. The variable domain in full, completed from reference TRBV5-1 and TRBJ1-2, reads KAGVTQTPRYLIKTRGQQVTLSCSPISGHRSVSWYQQTPGQGLQFLFEYFSETQRNKGNFPGRFSGRQFSNSRSEMNVSTLELGDSALYLCASSLAQSYGYTFGSGTRLTVV.

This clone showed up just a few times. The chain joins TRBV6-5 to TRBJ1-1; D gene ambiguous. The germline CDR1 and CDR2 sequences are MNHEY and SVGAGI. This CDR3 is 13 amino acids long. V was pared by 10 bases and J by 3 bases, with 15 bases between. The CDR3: CATSGWKDTEAFF. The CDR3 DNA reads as TGTGCCACTTCCGGGTGGAAAGACACTGAAGCTTTCTTT.

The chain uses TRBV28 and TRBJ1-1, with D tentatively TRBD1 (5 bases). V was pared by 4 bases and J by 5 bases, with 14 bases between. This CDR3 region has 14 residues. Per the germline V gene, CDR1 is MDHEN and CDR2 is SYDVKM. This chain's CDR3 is CASSSTAGRTEAFF. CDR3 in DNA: TGTGCCAGCAGTTCGACAGCTGGGAGGACTGAAGCTTTCTTT. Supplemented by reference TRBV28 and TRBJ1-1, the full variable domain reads DVKVTQSSRYLVKRTGEKVFLECVQDMDHENMFWYRQDPGLGLRLIYFSYDVKMKEKGDIPEGYSVSREKKERFSLILESASTNQTSMYLCASSSTAGRTEAFFGQGTRLTVV.

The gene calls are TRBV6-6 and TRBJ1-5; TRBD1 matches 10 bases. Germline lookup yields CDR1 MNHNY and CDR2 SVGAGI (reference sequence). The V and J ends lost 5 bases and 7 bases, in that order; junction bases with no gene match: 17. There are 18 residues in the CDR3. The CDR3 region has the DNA TGTGCCAGCAGTCAATTCTATTCCGGGACAGGGGTTGGGCAGCCCCAGCATTTT. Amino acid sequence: CASSQFYSGTGVGQPQHF.

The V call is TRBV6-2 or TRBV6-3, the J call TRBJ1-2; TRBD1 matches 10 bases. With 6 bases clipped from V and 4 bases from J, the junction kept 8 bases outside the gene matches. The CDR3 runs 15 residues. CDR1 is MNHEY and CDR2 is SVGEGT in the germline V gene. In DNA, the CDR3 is TGTGCCAGCAGCAACCGGGACAGGGGATTCTATGGCTACACCTTC. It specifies CASSNRDRGFYGYTF.

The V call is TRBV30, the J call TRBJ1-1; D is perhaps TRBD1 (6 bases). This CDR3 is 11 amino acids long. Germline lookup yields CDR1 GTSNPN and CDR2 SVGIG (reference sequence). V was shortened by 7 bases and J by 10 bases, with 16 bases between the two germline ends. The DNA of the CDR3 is TGTGCCTCCCTAAGGACAGCCGGAGCTTTCTTT. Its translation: CASLRTAGAFF.

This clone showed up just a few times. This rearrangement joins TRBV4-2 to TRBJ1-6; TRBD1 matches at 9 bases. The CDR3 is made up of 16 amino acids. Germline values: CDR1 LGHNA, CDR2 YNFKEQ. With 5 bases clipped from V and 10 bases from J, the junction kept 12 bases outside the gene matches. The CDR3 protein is CASSSREGTGFSPLHF. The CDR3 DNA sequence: TGTGCCAGCAGCTCTCGAGAAGGGACAGGGTTCTCACCCCTCCACTTT.

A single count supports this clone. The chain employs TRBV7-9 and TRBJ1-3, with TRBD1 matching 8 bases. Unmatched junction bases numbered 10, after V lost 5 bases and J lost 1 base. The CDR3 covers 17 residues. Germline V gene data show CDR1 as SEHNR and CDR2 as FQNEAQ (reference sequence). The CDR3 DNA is TGTGCCAGCAGCACTAAGACAGGGGTTATGTCTGGAAACACCATATATTTT. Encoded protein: CASSTKTGVMSGNTIYF.

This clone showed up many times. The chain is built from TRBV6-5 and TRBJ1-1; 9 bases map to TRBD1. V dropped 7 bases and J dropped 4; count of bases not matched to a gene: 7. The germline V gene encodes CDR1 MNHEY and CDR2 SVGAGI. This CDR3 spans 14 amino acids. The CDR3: CASTTGGGGTEAFF. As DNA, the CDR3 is TGTGCCAGCACCACAGGGGGCGGGGGCACTGAAGCTTTCTTT.

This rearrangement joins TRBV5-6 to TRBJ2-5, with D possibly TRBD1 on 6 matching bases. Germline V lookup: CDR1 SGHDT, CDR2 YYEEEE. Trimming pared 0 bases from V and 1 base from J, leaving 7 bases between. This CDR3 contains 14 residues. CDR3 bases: TGTGCCAGCAGCTTGGGGACAGTCCAAGAGACCCAGTACTTC. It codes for CASSLGTVQETQYF.

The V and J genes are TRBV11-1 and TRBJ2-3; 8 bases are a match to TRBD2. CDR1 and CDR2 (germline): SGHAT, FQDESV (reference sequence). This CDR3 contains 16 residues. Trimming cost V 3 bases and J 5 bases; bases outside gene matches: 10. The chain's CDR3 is CASSFGVAGSIDTQYF. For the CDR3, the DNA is TGTGCCAGCAGCTTCGGGGTAGCGGGGAGTATAGATACGCAGTATTTT.

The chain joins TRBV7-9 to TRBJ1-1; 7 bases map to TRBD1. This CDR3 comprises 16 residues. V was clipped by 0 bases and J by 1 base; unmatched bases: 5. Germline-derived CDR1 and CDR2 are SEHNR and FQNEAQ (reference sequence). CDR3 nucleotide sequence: TGTGCCAGCAGCTTAGCCCAGGGGGTAAAGAACACTGAAGCTTTCTTT. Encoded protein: CASSLAQGVKNTEAFF.

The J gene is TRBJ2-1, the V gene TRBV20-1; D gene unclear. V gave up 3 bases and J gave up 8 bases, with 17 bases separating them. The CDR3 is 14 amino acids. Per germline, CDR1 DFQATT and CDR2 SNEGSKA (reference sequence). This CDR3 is CSASIVSLLDEQFF. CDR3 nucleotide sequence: TGCAGTGCTAGTATAGTTAGTCTCCTAGATGAGCAGTTCTTC.

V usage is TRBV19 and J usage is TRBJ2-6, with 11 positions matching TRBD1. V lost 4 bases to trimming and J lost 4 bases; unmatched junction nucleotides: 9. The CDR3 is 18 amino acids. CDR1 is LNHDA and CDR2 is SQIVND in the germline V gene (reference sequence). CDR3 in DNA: TGTGCCAGTAGTAACCGGGACAGGGGGAATTCAGGGGCCAACGTCCTGACTTTC. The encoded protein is CASSNRDRGNSGANVLTF.

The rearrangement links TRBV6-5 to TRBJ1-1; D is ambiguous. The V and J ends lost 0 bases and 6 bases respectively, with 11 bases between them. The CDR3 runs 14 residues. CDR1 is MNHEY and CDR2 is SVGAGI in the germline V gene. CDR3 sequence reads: CASSYSTPRAEAFF. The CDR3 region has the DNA TGTGCCAGCAGTTACTCCACGCCGAGGGCTGAAGCTTTCTTT.

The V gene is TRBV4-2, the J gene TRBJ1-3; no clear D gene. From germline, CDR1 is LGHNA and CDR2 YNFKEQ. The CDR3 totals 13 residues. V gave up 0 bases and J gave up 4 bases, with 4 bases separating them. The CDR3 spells CASSQESGNTIYF. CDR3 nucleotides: TGTGCCAGCAGCCAAGAGTCAGGAAACACCATATATTTT.

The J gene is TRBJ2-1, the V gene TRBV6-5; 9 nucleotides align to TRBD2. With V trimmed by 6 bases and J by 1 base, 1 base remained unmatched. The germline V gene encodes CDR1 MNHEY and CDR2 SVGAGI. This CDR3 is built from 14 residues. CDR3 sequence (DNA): TGTGCCAGCAGGACTAGCGGTTCCTACAATGAGCAGTTCTTC. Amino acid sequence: CASRTSGSYNEQFF.

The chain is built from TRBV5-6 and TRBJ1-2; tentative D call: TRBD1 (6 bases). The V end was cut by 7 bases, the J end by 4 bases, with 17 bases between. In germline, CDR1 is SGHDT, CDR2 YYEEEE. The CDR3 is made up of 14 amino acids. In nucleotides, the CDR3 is TGTGCCAGCGGTAGGCAGGGGTTAGGCTATGGCTACACCTTC. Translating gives CASGRQGLGYGYTF. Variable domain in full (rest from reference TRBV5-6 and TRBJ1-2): DAGVTQSPTHLIKTRGQQVTLRCSPKSGHDTVSWYQQALGQGPQFIFQYYEEEERQRGNFPDRFSGHQFPNYSSELNVNALLLGDSALYLCASGRQGLGYGYTFGSGTRLTVV.

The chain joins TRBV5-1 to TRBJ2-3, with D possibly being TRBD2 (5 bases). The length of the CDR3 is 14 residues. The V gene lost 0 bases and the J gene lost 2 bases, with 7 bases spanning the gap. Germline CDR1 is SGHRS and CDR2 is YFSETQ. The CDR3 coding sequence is TGCGCCAGCAGCTTGGTCGGGGTCACAGATACGCAGTATTTT. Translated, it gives CASSLVGVTDTQYF. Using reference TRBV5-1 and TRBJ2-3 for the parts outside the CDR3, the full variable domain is KAGVTQTPRYLIKTRGQQVTLSCSPISGHRSVSWYQQTPGQGLQFLFEYFSETQRNKGNFPGRFSGRQFSNSRSEMNVSTLELGDSALYLCASSLVGVTDTQYFGPGTRLTVL.

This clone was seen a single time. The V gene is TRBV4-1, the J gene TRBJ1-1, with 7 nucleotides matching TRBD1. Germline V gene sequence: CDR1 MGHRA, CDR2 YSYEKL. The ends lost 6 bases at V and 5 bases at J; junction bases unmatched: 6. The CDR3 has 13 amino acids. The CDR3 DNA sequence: TGCGCCAGCAGTGTGACAGGGCAAACTGAAGCTTTCTTT. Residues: CASSVTGQTEAFF.

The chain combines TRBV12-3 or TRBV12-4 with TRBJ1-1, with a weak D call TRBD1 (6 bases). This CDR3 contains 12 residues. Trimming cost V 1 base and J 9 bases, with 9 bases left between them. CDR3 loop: CASSLEQGKAFF. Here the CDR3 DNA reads TGTGCCAGCAGTTTAGAACAGGGTAAAGCTTTCTTT.

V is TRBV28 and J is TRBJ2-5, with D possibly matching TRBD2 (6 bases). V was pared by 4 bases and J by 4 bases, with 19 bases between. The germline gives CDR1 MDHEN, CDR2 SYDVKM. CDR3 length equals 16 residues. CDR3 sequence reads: CASSSPIPGAGETQYF. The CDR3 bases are TGTGCCAGCAGTTCCCCCATCCCGGGAGCAGGAGAGACCCAGTACTTC.

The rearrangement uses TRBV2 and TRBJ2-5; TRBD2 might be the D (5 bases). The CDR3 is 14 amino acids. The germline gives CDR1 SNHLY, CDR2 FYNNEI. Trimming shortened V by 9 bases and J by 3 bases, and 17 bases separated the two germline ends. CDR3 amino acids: CASDGLGLEETQYF. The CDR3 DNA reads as TGTGCCAGTGACGGCCTTGGACTGGAAGAGACCCAGTACTTC.

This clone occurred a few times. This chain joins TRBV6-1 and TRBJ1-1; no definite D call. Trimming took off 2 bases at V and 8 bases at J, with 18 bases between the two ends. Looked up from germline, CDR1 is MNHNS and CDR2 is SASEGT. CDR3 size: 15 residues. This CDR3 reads CASSEPGVGLSEAFF. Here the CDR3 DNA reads TGTGCCAGCAGTGAACCCGGGGTGGGCTTATCGGAAGCTTTCTTT.